This record covers a single T cell receptor beta chain. Its antigen is unknown. Per-base quality was not reported, and no clone a single base away is much larger than it. This sample was included in a study of control samples from healthy donors and cancer patients (dated by TCRdb to 2020 to 2022). Libraries were made using the immunoSEQ multiplex PCR assay. TCRdb took this table from immuneACCESS and kept in-frame rearrangements with V and J called. Such tables lack part of the clones; where checked against another copy, unresolved V genes explain under half of the gap, and the rest is unexplained. The sample table contains roughly 59,000 clones; only one count was recorded for 92% of them. The top ten clonotypes cover 1.5% to 2% of the sample. The V end loses 4 bases and the J end loses 7 bases, and a stretch of 13 bases separates them. Via the germline V gene (reference sequence), CDR1 is LNHDA and CDR2 SQIVND. The CDR3 starts with the cysteine, ends with the phenylalanine, and has 13 residues. CDR3 DNA only is kept here, 39 bases in frame from base 1.

The sequence derives from a man in his forties or fifties with colorectal cancer. This receptor chain uses TRBV19 and TRBJ1-2, with no confident D gene call. Material: PBMCs. The nucleotide sequence reads TGTGCCAGTAGTACTCTAACCCTGGGTGGCTACACCTTC. This gives the protein CASSTLTLGGYTF.